The 21 T cell receptor beta chains in this list originate from one sample, sequenced in a study of blood T cell repertoires in COVID-19. Measured with immunoSEQ multiplex PCR; TCRdb has only the in-frame clones, and not every one. The top ten clones hold just over 2.5% of a sample with over 150,000 clones, more than 75% of them seen once. Sequencing was performed on peripheral blood. The receptors here all came from a woman older than 75 with COVID-19, enrolled during active disease.

The chain is built from TRBV15 and TRBJ2-5, with 7 bases identical to TRBD2. Germline V CDR1 and CDR2: LNHNV, YYDKDF (reference sequence). J lost 3 bases, V lost 1 base, and 5 bases had no gene match. The CDR3 spans 15 residues. The CDR3 protein is CATSRVVGGEETQYF. In DNA form, the CDR3 reads TGTGCCACCAGCAGAGTAGTGGGAGGGGAAGAGACCCAGTACTTC. The entire variable domain, with the rest obtained from reference TRBV15 and TRBJ2-5, is as follows: DAMVIQNPRYQVTQFGKPVTLSCSQTLNHNVMYWYQQKSSQAPKLLFHYYDKDFNNEADTPDNFQSRRPNTSFCFLDIRSPGLGDTAMYLCATSRVVGGEETQYFGPGTRLLVL.

The rearrangement links TRBV4-2 to TRBJ2-5; 9 bases match TRBD2. Germline-derived CDR1 and CDR2 are LGHNA and YNFKEQ. The CDR3 loop spans 13 amino acids. After removal of 4 bases from V and 4 bases from J, the junction contained 1 base not matched to a gene. The CDR3: CASSPTSGETQYF. The CDR3 DNA follows: TGTGCCAGCAGCCCGACTAGCGGAGAGACCCAGTACTTC.

The chain joins TRBV5-4 to TRBJ2-5, with a weak D call TRBD2 (5 bases). Deletions cut 2 bases from V and 0 bases from J, with 8 bases between. Germline V gene sequence: CDR1 SGHNT, CDR2 YYREEE (reference sequence). The CDR3 totals 14 residues. The CDR3 spells CASSLLRDQETQYF. CDR3 bases: TGTGCCAGCAGCTTATTGCGGGACCAAGAGACCCAGTACTTC.

The rearrangement uses TRBV28 and TRBJ1-1; D remains unclear. CDR3 length equals 14 residues. Germline CDR1 reads MDHEN; CDR2 reads SYDVKM. V shed 4 bases and J shed 0 bases, with 9 bases lying between them. The CDR3: CASSYPTLNTEAFF. CDR3 in DNA: TGTGCCAGCAGTTATCCGACACTGAACACTGAAGCTTTCTTT.

This chain links TRBV5-4 with TRBJ2-7; 8 bases match TRBD2. V trimming: 2 bases; J trimming: 3 bases; junction bases outside the gene matches: 4. The CDR3 extends over 14 amino acids. Germline CDR1 is SGHNT and CDR2 is YYREEE (reference sequence). CDR3 sequence reads: CASSFSGADYEQYF. The CDR3 DNA follows: TGTGCCAGCAGCTTTAGCGGGGCTGACTACGAGCAGTACTTC.

The chain is built from TRBV7-9 and TRBJ1-1; D is undetermined. The germline V gene encodes CDR1 SEHNR and CDR2 FQNEAQ (reference sequence). The CDR3 is 13 amino acids. With 4 bases removed from V and 1 base from J, the gap between germline ends came to 7 bases. The chain's CDR3 is CASSYTENTEAFF. In DNA form, the CDR3 reads TGTGCCAGCAGCTACACAGAGAACACTGAAGCTTTCTTT.

The chain joins TRBV5-6 to TRBJ1-3; 7 bases are shared with TRBD1. Germline-derived CDR1 and CDR2 are SGHDT and YYEEEE. This CDR3 has 14 amino acids. V lost 4 bases, J lost 4 bases, and 5 bases stayed unmatched. The CDR3 spells CASSQQGPGNTIYF. The CDR3 nucleotides read TGTGCCAGCAGCCAACAGGGGCCCGGAAACACCATATATTTT.

J is TRBJ1-5 and V is TRBV6-1, with D perhaps matching TRBD1 (6 bases). Germline assignment: CDR1 MNHNS and CDR2 SASEGT. Trimming took off 1 base at V and 4 bases at J, with 11 bases between the two ends. This CDR3 has 15 residues. CDR3 protein: CASSEVRTVNQPQHF. The CDR3 coding sequence is TGTGCCAGCAGTGAAGTCAGGACAGTTAATCAGCCCCAGCATTTT.

The V call is TRBV5-1, the J call TRBJ2-5; TRBD2 agrees at 7 bases. J lost 0 bases, V lost 4 bases, and 6 bases had no gene match. The CDR3 totals 15 residues. Germline loops: CDR1 SGHRS, CDR2 YFSETQ. CDR3 loop: CASSLGRADQETQYF. As DNA, the CDR3 is TGCGCCAGCAGCCTGGGGAGGGCCGACCAAGAGACCCAGTACTTC.

The chain couples TRBV12-3 or TRBV12-4 to TRBJ2-5; 8 bases agree with TRBD2. With V trimmed by 4 bases and J by 13 bases, 5 bases remained unmatched. The CDR3 loop spans 11 amino acids. The CDR3: CASSSGGLAYF. In nucleotides, the CDR3 is TGTGCCAGCAGTTCGGGAGGGTTAGCGTACTTC.

This sequence joins TRBV4-3 and TRBJ2-2, with no clear D. The CDR3 contains 16 residues. Per germline, CDR1 LGHNA and CDR2 YSLEER. V was clipped by 4 bases and J by 0 bases, with 12 bases between them. CDR3 coding DNA: TGCGCCAGCAGCCCTGTCCTTATAACGAACACCGGGGAGCTGTTTTTT. This gives the protein CASSPVLITNTGELFF.

The chain is built from TRBV24-1 and TRBJ2-3; 7 bases agree with TRBD2. Germline V gene sequence: CDR1 KGHDR, CDR2 SFDVKD. The V gene end was trimmed by 2 bases and the J gene end by 3 bases; junction bases not matched to a gene: 7. CDR3 length equals 16 residues. CDR3 in DNA: TGTGCCACCAGTGATTGGACTAGAGAGGAAACAGATACGCAGTATTTT. Translated: CATSDWTREETDTQYF.

The V gene is TRBV3-1 (or the pseudogene TRBV3-2), the J gene TRBJ1-1; 7 bases align to TRBD1. V dropped 3 bases and J dropped 1; count of bases not matched to a gene: 2. CDR3 length equals 14 residues. Germline CDR1 reads LGHDT; CDR2 reads YNNKEL (reference sequence). The CDR3 is CASSQGQTNTEAFF. The CDR3 DNA follows: TGTGCCAGCAGCCAGGGACAGACGAACACTGAAGCTTTCTTT.

The rearrangement uses TRBV12-3 or TRBV12-4 and TRBJ2-5; the match to TRBD1 covers 8 bases. The J segment lost 8 bases and the V segment lost 3 bases, leaving 5 bases of the junction unmatched. This CDR3 contains 13 residues. This CDR3 is CASSLGQGATQYF. The CDR3 DNA is TGTGCCAGCAGTTTGGGGCAGGGGGCCACCCAGTACTTC.

The J gene is TRBJ2-7, the V gene TRBV6-2 or TRBV6-3; TRBD2 matches at 9 bases. V trimming: 5 bases; J trimming: 2 bases; junction bases outside the gene matches: 7. Germline V lookup: CDR1 MNHEY, CDR2 SVGEGT. This CDR3 region has 15 residues. CDR3 DNA sequence: TGTGCCAGCAGTGACCGACTAGCGGCGGCCTACGAGCAGTACTTC. Its translation is CASSDRLAAAYEQYF.

The J gene is TRBJ2-1, the V gene TRBV5-1, with a weak D call TRBD1 (5 bases). V was cut by 4 bases and J by 6 bases, with 17 bases left in between. CDR1 is SGHRS, CDR2 YFSETQ, per germline. The length of the CDR3 is 15 residues. CDR3 sequence: CASSKTGPPVNEQFF. The CDR3 DNA sequence: TGCGCCAGCAGCAAAACAGGTCCCCCCGTCAATGAGCAGTTCTTC.

The chain links TRBV27 to TRBJ2-7, with D possibly being TRBD2 (5 bases). Germline V lookup: CDR1 MNHEY, CDR2 SMNVEV (reference sequence). V dropped 3 bases and J dropped 7 bases, with 16 bases sitting between them. The CDR3 extends over 14 amino acids. The CDR3 is CASSFDRVSGEQYF. CDR3 sequence (DNA): TGTGCCAGCAGTTTTGATAGGGTTTCGGGGGAGCAGTACTTC.

A few counts support this clone. The rearrangement joins TRBV7-2 to TRBJ1-5; TRBD1 is a possible D gene (6 bases). The CDR3 spans 13 residues. CDR1 and CDR2 from the germline V gene are SGHTA and FQGNSA. Trimming took 5 bases from V and 5 from J, leaving 10 bases between them. CDR3 region: CASSQGRDQPQHF. For the CDR3, the DNA is TGTGCCAGCAGCCAGGGGCGGGATCAGCCCCAGCATTTT. The whole variable domain, filled in from reference TRBV7-2 and TRBJ1-5, reads GAGVSQSPSNKVTEKGKDVELRCDPISGHTALYWYRQSLGQGLEFLIYFQGNSAPDKSGLPSDRFSAERTGGSVSTLTIQRTQQEDSAVYLCASSQGRDQPQHFGDGTRLSIL.

This chain connects TRBV7-8 to TRBJ1-6; 8 positions agree with TRBD1. Germline V gives CDR1 SGHVS, CDR2 FQNEAQ. The trim removed 3 bases at V and 7 bases at J, leaving 5 bases unmatched. This CDR3 contains 15 residues. CDR3 sequence reads: CASSFGQGGNSPLHF. The CDR3 bases are TGTGCCAGCAGCTTCGGACAGGGAGGCAATTCACCCCTCCACTTT.

The chain carries TRBV9 and TRBJ1-1; perhaps TRBD1 as D (6 bases). Germline-derived CDR1 and CDR2 are SGDLS and YYNGEE. V shed 3 bases and J shed 0 bases, with 12 bases lying between them. The CDR3 covers 15 residues. The CDR3 DNA is TGTGCCAGCAGCGCGGACAGAACCATGAACACTGAAGCTTTCTTT. Translating it yields CASSADRTMNTEAFF.

The J gene is TRBJ2-7, the V gene TRBV7-8; tentative D call: TRBD1 (5 bases). Germline V CDR1 and CDR2: SGHVS, FQNEAQ. Trimming stripped 0 bases from V and 0 bases from J, with 9 bases between. This CDR3 spans 15 amino acids. CDR3 protein: CASSLAGAGSYEQYF. The CDR3 DNA sequence: TGTGCCAGCAGCTTAGCAGGGGCCGGCTCCTACGAGCAGTACTTC.